Listed here are 8 T cell receptor beta chains from one sample, sequenced in a study of somatic mutations in cytotoxic T cells in rheumatoid arthritis. Generated by immunoSEQ multiplex PCR, the TCRdb table keeps only in-frame clones and is missing some. The sample holds almost 8,500 clones, about 77% seen once. Sequences were obtained from CD8+ T cells sorted from blood. Source of these receptors: an adult with rheumatoid arthritis.

This chain uses TRBV28 with TRBJ1-5, with D unresolved. Germline-derived CDR1 and CDR2 are MDHEN and SYDVKM. V was pared by 4 bases and J by 6 bases, with 13 bases between. This CDR3 region has 14 residues. CDR3: CASSSVGLLQPQHF. In DNA, the CDR3 is TGTGCCAGCAGTTCCGTGGGTCTTCTTCAGCCCCAGCATTTT.

CDR3 region: CASSQDSSGVNEQYF. The CDR3 DNA sequence: TGCGCCAGCAGCCAAGATTCTAGCGGGGTCAACGAGCAGTACTTC. The V gene is TRBV4-3, the J gene TRBJ2-7; 9 positions match TRBD2. Trimming cost V 0 bases and J 5 bases; bases outside gene matches: 5. CDR3 length: 15 amino acids. The germline V gene encodes CDR1 LGHNA and CDR2 YSLEER.

V gene TRBV30 combines with J gene TRBJ2-7; tentatively, D is TRBD1 (5 bases). The CDR3 loop spans 15 amino acids. Germline V gives CDR1 GTSNPN, CDR2 SVGIG (reference sequence). V was clipped by 4 bases and J by 2 bases, with 18 bases between them. DNA of the CDR3: TGTGCCTGGACCGCGATCGCAGGGCCCGCCTACGAGCAGTACTTC. Translated, it gives CAWTAIAGPAYEQYF.

This clone was recorded a few times. This chain joins TRBV4-1 and TRBJ2-7; D is ambiguous. Germline CDR1 reads MGHRA; CDR2 reads YSYEKL. Trimming shortened V by 1 base and J by 4 bases, and 11 bases separated the two germline ends. The CDR3 covers 14 residues. CDR3 protein: CASSQGGNSYEQYF. The CDR3 region has the DNA TGCGCCAGCAGCCAAGGTGGGAATAGTTACGAGCAGTACTTC.

The V call is TRBV28, the J call TRBJ2-7, with 7 bases fitting TRBD1. CDR1 MDHEN and CDR2 SYDVKM come from the germline V gene. The CDR3 extends over 15 amino acids. J gave up 0 bases and V 6 bases, and 8 bases lay outside the gene matches. CDR3 loop: CASSLGQKSSYEQYF. The DNA for the CDR3 is TGTGCCAGCAGCTTGGGACAGAAGAGCTCCTACGAGCAGTACTTC.

The chain couples TRBV30 to TRBJ2-1; D tentatively fits TRBD1 or TRBD2 (5 bases each). Germline V lookup: CDR1 GTSNPN, CDR2 SVGIG (reference sequence). The CDR3 covers 16 residues. With 0 bases removed from V and 0 bases from J, the gap between germline ends came to 12 bases. The chain's CDR3 is CAWSVQRGSSYNEQFF. The CDR3 nucleotides read TGTGCCTGGAGTGTACAGAGGGGAAGCTCCTACAATGAGCAGTTCTTC.

This chain links TRBV2 with TRBJ2-7; D is possibly TRBD2 (5 bases). This CDR3 contains 13 residues. Trimming cost V 0 bases and J 5 bases, with 8 bases left between them. Germline CDR1 reads SNHLY; CDR2 reads FYNNEI. The CDR3: CASSEARADEQYF. In DNA, the CDR3 is TGTGCCAGCAGTGAAGCGCGGGCTGACGAGCAGTACTTC.

The chain has TRBV6-1 and TRBJ2-1, with D hard to call. This CDR3 contains 15 residues. Looked up from germline, CDR1 is MNHNS and CDR2 is SASEGT. V was shortened by 4 bases and J by 4 bases, with 14 bases between the two germline ends. CDR3 coding DNA: TGTGCCAGCAGTGTGGTGGGATCGGGTTACAATGAGCAGTTCTTC. Translating gives CASSVVGSGYNEQFF.